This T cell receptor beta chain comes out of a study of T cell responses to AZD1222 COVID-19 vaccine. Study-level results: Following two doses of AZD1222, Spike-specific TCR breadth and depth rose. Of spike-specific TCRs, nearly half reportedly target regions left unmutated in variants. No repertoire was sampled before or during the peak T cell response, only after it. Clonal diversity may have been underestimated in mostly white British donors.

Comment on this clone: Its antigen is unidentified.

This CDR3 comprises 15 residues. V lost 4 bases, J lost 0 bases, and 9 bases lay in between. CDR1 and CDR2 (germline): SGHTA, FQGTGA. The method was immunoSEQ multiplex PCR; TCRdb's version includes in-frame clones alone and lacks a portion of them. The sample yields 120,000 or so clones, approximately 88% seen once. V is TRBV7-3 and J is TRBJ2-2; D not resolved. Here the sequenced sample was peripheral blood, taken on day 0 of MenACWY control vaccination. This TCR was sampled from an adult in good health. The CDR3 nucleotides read TGTGCCAGCAGCTCCCCGCACACGAACACCGGGGAGCTGTTTTTT. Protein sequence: CASSSPHTNTGELFF.